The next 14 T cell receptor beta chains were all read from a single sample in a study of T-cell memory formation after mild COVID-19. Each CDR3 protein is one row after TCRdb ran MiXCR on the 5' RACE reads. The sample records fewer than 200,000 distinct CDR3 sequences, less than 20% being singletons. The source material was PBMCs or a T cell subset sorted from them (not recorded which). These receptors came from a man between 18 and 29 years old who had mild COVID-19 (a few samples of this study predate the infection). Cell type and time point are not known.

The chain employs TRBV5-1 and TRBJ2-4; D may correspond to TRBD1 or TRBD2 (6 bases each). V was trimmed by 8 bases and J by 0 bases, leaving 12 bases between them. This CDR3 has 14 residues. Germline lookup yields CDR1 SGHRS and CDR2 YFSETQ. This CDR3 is CASSGDLAKNIQYF. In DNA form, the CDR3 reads TGCGCCAGTTCAGGGGACTTAGCCAAAAACATTCAGTACTTC.

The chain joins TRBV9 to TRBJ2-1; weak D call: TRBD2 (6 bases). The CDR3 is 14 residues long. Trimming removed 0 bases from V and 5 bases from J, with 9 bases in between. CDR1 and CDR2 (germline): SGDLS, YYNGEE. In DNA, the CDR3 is TGTGCCAGCAGCGTAGGGGGACTCAACAATGAGCAGTTCTTC. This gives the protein CASSVGGLNNEQFF.

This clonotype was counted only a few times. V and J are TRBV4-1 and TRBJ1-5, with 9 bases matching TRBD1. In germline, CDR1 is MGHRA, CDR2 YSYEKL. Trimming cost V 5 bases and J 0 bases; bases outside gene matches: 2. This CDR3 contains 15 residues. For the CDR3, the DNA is TGCGCCAGCAGCAGGACAGGGGATAGCAATCAGCCCCAGCATTTT. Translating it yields CASSRTGDSNQPQHF.

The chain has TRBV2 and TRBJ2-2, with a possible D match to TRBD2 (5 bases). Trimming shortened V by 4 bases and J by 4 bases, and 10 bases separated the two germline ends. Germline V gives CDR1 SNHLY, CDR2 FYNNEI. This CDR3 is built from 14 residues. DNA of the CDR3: TGTGCCAGCAGTGCCGGGAAACTCACCGGGGAGCTGTTTTTT. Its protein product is CASSAGKLTGELFF.

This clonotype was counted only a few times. CDR3: CASSGGTSIENEQFF. In DNA form, the CDR3 reads TGCGCCAGCTCCGGCGGGACTAGCATTGAGAATGAGCAGTTCTTC. V gene TRBV5-1 combines with J gene TRBJ2-1; 9 bases are a match to TRBD2. J lost 7 bases, V lost 7 bases, and 12 bases had no gene match. Germline V gives CDR1 SGHRS, CDR2 YFSETQ. CDR3 length equals 15 residues.

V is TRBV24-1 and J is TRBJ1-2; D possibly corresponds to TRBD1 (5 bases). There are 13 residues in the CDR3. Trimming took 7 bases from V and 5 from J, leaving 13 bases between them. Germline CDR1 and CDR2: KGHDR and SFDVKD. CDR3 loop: CATRGDSQYGYTF. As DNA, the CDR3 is TGTGCCACCAGAGGAGACAGTCAATATGGCTACACCTTC.

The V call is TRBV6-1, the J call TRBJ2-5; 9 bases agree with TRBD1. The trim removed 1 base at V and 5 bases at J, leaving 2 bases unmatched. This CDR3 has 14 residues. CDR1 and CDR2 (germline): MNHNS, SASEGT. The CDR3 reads CASSEGDRGETQYF. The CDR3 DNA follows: TGTGCCAGCAGTGAAGGTGACAGGGGGGAGACCCAGTACTTC.

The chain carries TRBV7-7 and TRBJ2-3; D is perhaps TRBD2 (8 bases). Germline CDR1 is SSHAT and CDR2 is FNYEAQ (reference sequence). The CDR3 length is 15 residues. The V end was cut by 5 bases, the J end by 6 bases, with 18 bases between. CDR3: CASSPGGTRGDTQYF. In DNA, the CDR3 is TGTGCCAGCAGCCCAGGGGGGACTAGAGGGGATACGCAGTATTTT.

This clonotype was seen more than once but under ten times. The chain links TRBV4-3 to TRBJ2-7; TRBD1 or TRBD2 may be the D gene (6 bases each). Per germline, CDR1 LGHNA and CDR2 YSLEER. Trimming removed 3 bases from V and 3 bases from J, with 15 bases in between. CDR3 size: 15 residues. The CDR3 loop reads CASSQEGHPRYEQYF. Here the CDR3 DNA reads TGCGCCAGCAGCCAGGAGGGACACCCGCGCTACGAGCAGTACTTC.

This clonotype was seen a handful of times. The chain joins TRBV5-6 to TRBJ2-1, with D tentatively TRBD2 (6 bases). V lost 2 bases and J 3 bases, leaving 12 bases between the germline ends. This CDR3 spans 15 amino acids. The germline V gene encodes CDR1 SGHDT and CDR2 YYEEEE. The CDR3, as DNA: TGTGCCAGCAGCTTTCGGGGGACCCTCTACAATGAGCAGTTCTTC. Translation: CASSFRGTLYNEQFF.

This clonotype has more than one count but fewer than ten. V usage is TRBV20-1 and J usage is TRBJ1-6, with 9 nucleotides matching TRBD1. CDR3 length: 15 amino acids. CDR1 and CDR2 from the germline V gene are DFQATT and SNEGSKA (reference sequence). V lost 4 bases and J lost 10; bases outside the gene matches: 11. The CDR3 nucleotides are TGCAGTGCTACTACAGCCGGGACAGGGCGCTCACCCCTCCACTTT. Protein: CSATTAGTGRSPLHF.

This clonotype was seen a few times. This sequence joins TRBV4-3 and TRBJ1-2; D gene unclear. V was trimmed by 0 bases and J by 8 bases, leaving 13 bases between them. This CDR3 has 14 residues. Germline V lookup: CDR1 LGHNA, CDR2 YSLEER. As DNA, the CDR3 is TGCGCCAGCAGCCAAGATCTGTTGGGATACGGCTACACCTTC. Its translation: CASSQDLLGYGYTF.

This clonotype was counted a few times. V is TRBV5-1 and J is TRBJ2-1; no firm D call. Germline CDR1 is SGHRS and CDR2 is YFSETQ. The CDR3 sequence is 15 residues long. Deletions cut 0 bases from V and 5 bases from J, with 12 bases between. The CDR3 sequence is CASSLAPGTHNEQFF. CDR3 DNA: TGCGCCAGCAGCTTGGCCCCAGGAACTCACAATGAGCAGTTCTTC.

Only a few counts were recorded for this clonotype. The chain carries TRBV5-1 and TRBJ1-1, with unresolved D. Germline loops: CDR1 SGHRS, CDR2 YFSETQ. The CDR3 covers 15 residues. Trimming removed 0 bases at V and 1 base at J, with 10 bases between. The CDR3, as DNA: TGCGCCAGCAGCTTGGAGGGATATGAGAACACTGAAGCTTTCTTT. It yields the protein CASSLEGYENTEAFF.